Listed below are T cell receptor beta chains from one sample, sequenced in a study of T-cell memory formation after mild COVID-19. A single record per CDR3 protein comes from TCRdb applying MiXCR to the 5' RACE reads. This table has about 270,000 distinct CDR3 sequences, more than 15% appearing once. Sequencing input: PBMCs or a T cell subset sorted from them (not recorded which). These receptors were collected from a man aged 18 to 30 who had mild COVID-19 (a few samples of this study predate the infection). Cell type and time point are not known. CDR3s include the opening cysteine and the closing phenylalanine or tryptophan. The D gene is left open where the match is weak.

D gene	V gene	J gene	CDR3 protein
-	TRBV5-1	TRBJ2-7	CASSASPPDNPYEQYF
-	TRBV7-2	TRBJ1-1	CASSIQGGGNTEAFF
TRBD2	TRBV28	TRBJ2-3	CAHGGGNTDTQYF
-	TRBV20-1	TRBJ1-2	CSARPSSRAEYGYTF
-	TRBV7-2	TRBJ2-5	CASSLVTRGWKTQYF
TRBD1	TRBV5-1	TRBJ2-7	CASSLGQGADEQYF
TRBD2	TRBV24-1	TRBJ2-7	CATSREAAAHYEQYF
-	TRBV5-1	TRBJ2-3	CASSLALGDTQYF
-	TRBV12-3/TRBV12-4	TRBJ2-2	CASTRQSNTGELFF
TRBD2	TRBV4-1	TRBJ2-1	CASSQVAGEINEQFF
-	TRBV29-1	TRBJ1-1	CSALANTEAFF
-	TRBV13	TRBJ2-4	CASSRGALAKNIQYF
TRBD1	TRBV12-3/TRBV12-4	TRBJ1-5	CASGTGGRGNQPQHF
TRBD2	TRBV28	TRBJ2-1	CASLTSGAVNEQFF
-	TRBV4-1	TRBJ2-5	CASSQDRGIPYF
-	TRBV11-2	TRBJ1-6	CASSLHFRQSPLHF
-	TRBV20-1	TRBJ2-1	CSARAGYYNEQFF
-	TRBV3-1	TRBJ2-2	CASSQRGRPNTGELFF
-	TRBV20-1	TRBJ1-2	CSAREGYGYTF
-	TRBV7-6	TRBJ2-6	CASSPYLGSSGANVLTF
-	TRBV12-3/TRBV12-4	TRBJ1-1	CASRRDGHTEAFF
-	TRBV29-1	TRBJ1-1	CSVSTGLNTEAFF
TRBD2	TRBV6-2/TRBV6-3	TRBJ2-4	CASRTRTSGGVDIQYF
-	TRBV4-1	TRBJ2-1	CASSQDSFGFNEQFF
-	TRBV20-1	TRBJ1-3	CSARGVAGNTIYF
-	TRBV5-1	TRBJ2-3	CASSFGSDTQYF
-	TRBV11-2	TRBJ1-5	CASSSQGLQPQHF
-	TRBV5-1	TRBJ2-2	CASSLGQGITGELFF
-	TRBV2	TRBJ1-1	CASGVRSAFF
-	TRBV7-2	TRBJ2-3	CASSLAQGRGPTDTQYF
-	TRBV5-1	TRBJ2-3	CASSLDFPDTQYF
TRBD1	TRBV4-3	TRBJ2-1	CASSQGDSSYNEQFF
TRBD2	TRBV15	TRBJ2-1	CATSRGTSGGNEQFF
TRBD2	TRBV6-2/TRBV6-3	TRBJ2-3	CASSYPSGGRGSTDTQYF
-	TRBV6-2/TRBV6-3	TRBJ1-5	CASSYWWNQPQHF
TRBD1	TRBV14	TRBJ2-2	CASRKQGHDGELFF
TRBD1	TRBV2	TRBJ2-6	CASSVDRGSGANVLTF